These 25 T cell receptor beta chains share one sample of origin, sequenced in a study of blood T cell repertoires in COVID-19. The method was immunoSEQ multiplex PCR; TCRdb's version includes in-frame clones alone and lacks a portion of them. The table lists 97,000 or so clones, 84% of them singletons. Input material: peripheral blood. The receptors originated from a man aged 35 to 55 with active or convalescent COVID-19.

The chain links TRBV5-6 to TRBJ1-5, with D unclear. V was trimmed by 0 bases and J by 6 bases, leaving 10 bases between them. The CDR3 is 14 residues long. Germline V lookup: CDR1 SGHDT, CDR2 YYEEEE. The CDR3 spells CASSLAAGGQPQHF. CDR3 DNA sequence: TGTGCCAGCAGCTTGGCGGCGGGAGGTCAGCCCCAGCATTTT.

In its sample, this clone was seen once. The V call is TRBV3-1 (or the pseudogene TRBV3-2), the J call TRBJ2-5; 8 bases fit TRBD2. The trim removed 6 bases at V and 9 bases at J, leaving 9 bases unmatched. The CDR3 length is 13 residues. Germline V CDR1 and CDR2: LGHDT, YNNKEL (reference sequence). The CDR3 DNA is TGTGCCAGCAGGGACGGACTAGCCGGGGCCCAGTACTTC. As protein: CASRDGLAGAQYF.

CDR3 nucleotides: TGCGCCAGCAGCCGGGCCGGGGGCGAGCAGTACTTC. This encodes CASSRAGGEQYF. The J gene is TRBJ2-7, the V gene TRBV5-1; D is possibly TRBD2 (6 bases). The germline V and J ends were trimmed by 4 bases and 6 bases, with 11 bases remaining between them. CDR3 length: 12 residues. Germline lookup yields CDR1 SGHRS and CDR2 YFSETQ.

This clone was counted between two and nine times. The rearrangement uses TRBV5-1 and TRBJ2-7; D might be TRBD1 (6 bases). The CDR3 extends over 11 amino acids. Germline V gene lookup returns CDR1 SGHRS and CDR2 YFSETQ. With 6 bases removed from V and 4 bases from J, the gap between germline ends came to 8 bases. CDR3 DNA: TGCGCCAGCAAGGGGGAGTACGAGCAGTACTTC. Protein: CASKGEYEQYF.

This clone was observed once. The rearrangement links TRBV10-3 to TRBJ2-7; TRBD1 agrees at 9 bases. V shed 4 bases, J shed 4 bases, and the junction held 5 bases outside the gene matches. Germline V CDR1 and CDR2: ENHRY, SYGVKD. The CDR3 has 14 amino acids. CDR3 in DNA: TGTGCCATCAGTGGAGGGACAGGGACTTACGAGCAGTACTTC. Protein sequence: CAISGGTGTYEQYF.

V usage is TRBV5-1 and J usage is TRBJ1-1; perhaps TRBD1 as D (6 bases). The CDR3 is 15 amino acids. The V and J ends lost 5 bases and 2 bases respectively, with 16 bases between them. Looked up from germline, CDR1 is SGHRS and CDR2 is YFSETQ. The CDR3 nucleotides are TGCGCCAGCAGATCATCGACAGGTGTCAACACTGAAGCTTTCTTT. Its protein product is CASRSSTGVNTEAFF.

The genes are TRBV4-2 and TRBJ2-6, with no clear D. Trimming removed 4 bases from V and 6 bases from J, with 22 bases in between. Looked up from germline, CDR1 is LGHNA and CDR2 is YNFKEQ. The length of the CDR3 is 18 residues. The CDR3 is CASSREMRTPGEANVLTF. CDR3 DNA sequence: TGTGCCAGCAGCCGCGAGATGAGAACGCCTGGAGAGGCCAACGTCCTGACTTTC.

V and J are TRBV2 and TRBJ2-7, with D perhaps TRBD1 (5 bases). The CDR3 sequence is 12 residues long. Trimming left V 3 bases short and J 4 bases short, with 7 bases between. Germline V gene sequence: CDR1 SNHLY, CDR2 FYNNEI. In nucleotides, the CDR3 is TGTGCCAGCAGTGACGACAGTTACGAGCAGTACTTC. Its translation: CASSDDSYEQYF.

V gene TRBV9 combines with J gene TRBJ2-3; 10 nucleotides agree with TRBD2. Trimming cost V 1 base and J 3 bases; bases outside gene matches: 8. Germline lookup yields CDR1 SGDLS and CDR2 YYNGEE. This CDR3 is built from 17 residues. CDR3 sequence: CASSVRSGGASTDTQYF. The DNA of the CDR3 is TGTGCCAGCAGCGTACGGAGCGGGGGGGCGTCGACAGATACGCAGTATTTT.

V and J are TRBV7-9 and TRBJ1-1, with D unresolved. Germline V gene lookup returns CDR1 SEHNR and CDR2 FQNEAQ (reference sequence). The CDR3 extends over 14 amino acids. Trimming stripped 3 bases from V and 0 bases from J, with 8 bases between. Written as DNA, the CDR3 is TGTGCCAGCAGCTTCGACACCTTGAACACTGAAGCTTTCTTT. Translated, it gives CASSFDTLNTEAFF.

The chain joins TRBV27 to TRBJ2-6, with a possible D match to TRBD1 (6 bases). The CDR3 spans 16 residues. The V end lost 6 bases, the J end lost 4 bases, and 16 bases lay between the germline ends. The germline CDR1 and CDR2 sequences are MNHEY and SMNVEV (reference sequence). The CDR3 DNA reads as TGTGCCAGCAGATTAATGGGGGCTGAGGGGGCCAACGTCCTGACTTTC. Amino acid sequence: CASRLMGAEGANVLTF. The whole variable domain, remainder taken from reference TRBV27 and TRBJ2-6, is EAQVTQNPRYLITVTGKKLTVTCSQNMNHEYMSWYRQDPGLGLRQIYYSMNVEVTDKGDVPEGYKVSRKEKRNFPLILESPSPNQTSLYFCASRLMGAEGANVLTFGAGSRLTVL.

Comment on this clone: This CDR3 is also generated by other DNA sequences in the sample. The V and J genes are TRBV10-3 and TRBJ2-7; TRBD2 matches 7 bases. There are 12 residues in the CDR3. Germline CDR1 and CDR2: ENHRY and SYGVKD. The V gene end was trimmed by 4 bases and the J gene end by 3 bases; junction bases not matched to a gene: 0. The CDR3 here is CAISGGGYEQYF. CDR3 DNA: TGTGCCATCAGTGGCGGGGGCTACGAGCAGTACTTC.

The V and J genes are TRBV19 and TRBJ1-4; D perhaps matches TRBD1 (6 bases). This CDR3 is built from 13 residues. Trimming took 5 bases from V and 10 from J, leaving 14 bases between them. Germline V CDR1 and CDR2: LNHDA, SQIVND (reference sequence). This chain's CDR3 is CASSGGGGRKLFF. The CDR3 DNA follows: TGTGCCAGTAGTGGGGGAGGGGGGCGAAAACTGTTTTTT.

The chain carries TRBV5-1 and TRBJ2-5; a possible D gene is TRBD1 (6 bases). This CDR3 is 12 amino acids long. Germline CDR1 is SGHRS and CDR2 is YFSETQ. V was clipped by 3 bases and J by 6 bases, with 9 bases between them. The CDR3: CASSSDRQTQYF. DNA of the CDR3: TGCGCCAGCAGCTCGGACAGACAGACCCAGTACTTC.

This clone was counted between two and nine times. The chain links TRBV7-3 to TRBJ2-1, with 9 bases aligning to TRBD1. Trimming cost V 2 bases and J 3 bases; bases outside gene matches: 8. CDR3 length: 17 amino acids. Per the germline V gene, CDR1 is SGHTA and CDR2 is FQGTGA. CDR3 coding DNA: TGTGCCAGCAGCTTATCGGACAGGGGAAACTACTACAATGAGCAGTTCTTC. Protein product: CASSLSDRGNYYNEQFF.

This clone appeared once. The V and J genes are TRBV2 and TRBJ1-1; 9 bases are a match to TRBD1. The junction had 10 bases not matched to a gene; V was cut back by 6 bases and J by 2 bases. The CDR3 has 16 residues. Germline CDR1 SNHLY, CDR2 FYNNEI. For the CDR3, the DNA is TGTGCCAGCAGAGGGGGACAGGGCCGGGGCAACACTGAAGCTTTCTTT. Its translation: CASRGGQGRGNTEAFF.

The sample holds many counts of this clone. The V call is TRBV9, the J call TRBJ1-2, with TRBD1 as a possible D gene (6 bases). The germline CDR1 and CDR2 sequences are SGDLS and YYNGEE. The CDR3 has 14 amino acids. V dropped 2 bases and J dropped 4 bases, with 12 bases sitting between them. CDR3 nucleotide sequence: TGTGCCAGCAGCGTCTCCAGGACAGCCTATGGCTACACCTTC. Its protein product is CASSVSRTAYGYTF.

The rearrangement joins TRBV13 to TRBJ2-5, with TRBD2 identical over 7 bases. After removal of 4 bases from V and 2 bases from J, the junction contained 4 bases not matched to a gene. CDR3 size: 14 residues. CDR1 and CDR2 (germline): PRHDT, FYEKMQ (reference sequence). The CDR3 here is CASSSAGVQETQYF. The CDR3 coding sequence is TGTGCCAGCAGCTCGGCGGGGGTTCAAGAGACCCAGTACTTC.

This sequence joins TRBV19 and TRBJ1-1; 9 bases fit TRBD1. Germline V lookup: CDR1 LNHDA, CDR2 SQIVND (reference sequence). J lost 8 bases, V lost 6 bases, and 10 bases had no gene match. This CDR3 comprises 14 residues. The CDR3 bases are TGTGCCAGTAGGAGAATGAGTGGGACAGGGGAAGCTTTCTTT. Protein: CASRRMSGTGEAFF.

The rearrangement uses TRBV28 and TRBJ1-1; D gene uncertain. From germline, CDR1 is MDHEN and CDR2 SYDVKM. V shed 7 bases and J shed 0 bases, with 6 bases lying between them. The CDR3 contains 12 residues. The CDR3 loop reads CASKIVNTEAFF. The CDR3 coding sequence is TGTGCCAGCAAAATAGTGAACACTGAAGCTTTCTTT.

The chain employs TRBV9 and TRBJ1-1, with a tentative D call TRBD1 (6 bases). Trimming left V 3 bases short and J 4 bases short, with 19 bases between. This CDR3 has 16 residues. Germline V CDR1 and CDR2: SGDLS, YYNGEE. The CDR3 sequence: CASSAYREIQVTEAFF. In nucleotides, the CDR3 is TGTGCCAGCAGCGCATACAGGGAGATTCAGGTCACTGAAGCTTTCTTT.

The chain uses TRBV6-5 and TRBJ1-2; weak D call: TRBD1 (5 bases). The CDR3 runs 15 residues. CDR1 MNHEY and CDR2 SVGAGI come from the germline V gene. Trimming took 6 bases from V and 4 from J, leaving 18 bases between them. CDR3 DNA sequence: TGTGCCAGCAGGACTCCCTTGACAGTCCCCTATGGCTACACCTTC. Amino acids: CASRTPLTVPYGYTF.

The chain links TRBV15 to TRBJ2-5; 7 bases agree with TRBD2. This CDR3 region has 13 residues. Germline V gene lookup returns CDR1 LNHNV and CDR2 YYDKDF (reference sequence). The trim removed 2 bases at V and 5 bases at J, leaving 2 bases unmatched. CDR3 nucleotides: TGTGCCACCAGCAGATGGGGAGGGGAGACCCAGTACTTC. This encodes CATSRWGGETQYF.

V is TRBV7-9 and J is TRBJ1-5, with TRBD1 identical over 9 bases. Germline-derived CDR1 and CDR2 are SEHNR and FQNEAQ (reference sequence). J lost 7 bases, V lost 4 bases, and 5 bases had no gene match. The CDR3 totals 14 residues. The CDR3 loop is CASSSITGGQPQHF. Written as DNA, the CDR3 is TGTGCCAGCAGCTCTATAACAGGGGGCCAGCCCCAGCATTTT.

V gene TRBV4-3 combines with J gene TRBJ2-3, with 9 bases matching TRBD1. This CDR3 is 15 amino acids long. The V and J ends lost 5 bases and 1 base, in that order; junction bases with no gene match: 4. The germline CDR1 and CDR2 sequences are LGHNA and YSLEER. The CDR3 region is CASSNRDRGTDTQYF. CDR3 bases: TGCGCCAGCAGCAACCGGGACAGGGGCACAGATACGCAGTATTTT.